This is a list of T cell receptor beta chains from one sample in a study of spatial heterogeneity in lung cancer. Each CDR3 protein is one row after TCRdb ran MiXCR on the 5' RACE reads. Of 60,000 to 80,000 distinct CDR3 sequences in the sample, approximately 12% were seen once. The specimen comprised PBMCs, sampled at surgery. The receptor set was obtained from a male donor with early-stage non-small cell lung cancer. Each CDR3 is given with its conserved first and last residue. A D gene is named only where the DNA matches it firmly. Where a row states a size, it is once, few, many or the class of an expanded clone; other rows omit it.

size,D,V,J,DNA,CDR3
-,-,TRBV7-2,TRBJ1-3,TGTGCCAGCAGCGCGGTGGACAGCCGCTCTGGAAACACCATATATTTT,CASSAVDSRSGNTIYF
many,-,TRBV28,TRBJ2-5,TGTGCCAGCAGTTTACTACACGAGACCCAGTACTTC,CASSLLHETQYF
-,TRBD2,TRBV5-8,TRBJ2-1,TGTGCCTGGACGGGAGGGGGAAATGAGCAGTTCTTC,CAWTGGGNEQFF
many,TRBD2,TRBV10-3,TRBJ2-3,TGTGCCATTTCTGCGGCCAGCGGGAGGGCCGGCGCAGATACGCAGTATTTT,CAISAASGRAGADTQYF
-,TRBD1,TRBV5-4,TRBJ1-1,TGTGCCAGCAGACAGACAGGGGGCGCAGTCTTGGCTTTCTTT,CASRQTGGAVLAFF
-,-,TRBV7-2,TRBJ1-1,TGTGCCAGCAGCTTAGGTGGGGCGAGAGGGACTGAAGCTTTCTTT,CASSLGGARGTEAFF
many,-,TRBV20-1,TRBJ2-7,TGCAGTGCTAGAGATCCGAAAGGGGTAGGGGTTTCCTACGAGCAGTACTTC,CSARDPKGVGVSYEQYF
many,-,TRBV5-4,TRBJ1-3,TGTGCCAGCAGCTCCTCCCCCGGCCCGAGCTCTGGAAACACCATATATTTT,CASSSSPGPSSGNTIYF
many,-,TRBV10-3,TRBJ2-1,TGTGCCATCAGTGAGTCAATGGCAGGATCCTACAATGAGCAGTTCTTC,CAISESMAGSYNEQFF
-,-,TRBV5-1,TRBJ2-7,TGCGCCAGCAGCCCCTCAGGAGACTCCTACGAGCAGTACTTC,CASSPSGDSYEQYF
few,-,TRBV29-1,TRBJ2-1,TGCAGCGTTAACATTCGGCGGGGCGAGCAGTTCTTC,CSVNIRRGEQFF
few,-,TRBV24-1,TRBJ1-2,TGTGCCACCATACACCGGGATCCTAACTATGGCTACACCTTC,CATIHRDPNYGYTF
few,-,TRBV20-1,TRBJ1-1,TGCAGTGCTAGTCGGACGAGTGAAGCTTTCTTT,CSASRTSEAFF
-,-,TRBV5-1,TRBJ1-1,TGCGCCAGCCTCCCTTCTCAGGGTACGGCTGAAGCTTTCTTT,CASLPSQGTAEAFF
-,-,TRBV5-1,TRBJ2-5,TGCGCCAGCAGCTTCCGACGGGAGACCCAGTACTTC,CASSFRRETQYF
many,-,TRBV12-3/TRBV12-4,TRBJ2-5,TGTGCCAGCAGTCCAGGACGGGGCCAAGAGACCCAGTACTTC,CASSPGRGQETQYF
-,-,TRBV6-5,TRBJ2-5,TGTGCCAGCAGCCAACAGCGTACATTAGGGGAGACCCAGTACTTC,CASSQQRTLGETQYF
-,-,TRBV5-1,TRBJ2-2,TGCGCCAGCAGTCAGCCGGTCACCGGGGAGCTGTTTTTT,CASSQPVTGELFF
-,-,TRBV27,TRBJ2-7,TGTGCCAGCAGTGCAAAGGGACTCCTCAGCTCCTACGAGCAGTACTTC,CASSAKGLLSSYEQYF
many,-,TRBV4-1,TRBJ2-3,TGCGCCAGCAGCTCTAACGCGCCGAGCACAGATACGCAGTATTTT,CASSSNAPSTDTQYF